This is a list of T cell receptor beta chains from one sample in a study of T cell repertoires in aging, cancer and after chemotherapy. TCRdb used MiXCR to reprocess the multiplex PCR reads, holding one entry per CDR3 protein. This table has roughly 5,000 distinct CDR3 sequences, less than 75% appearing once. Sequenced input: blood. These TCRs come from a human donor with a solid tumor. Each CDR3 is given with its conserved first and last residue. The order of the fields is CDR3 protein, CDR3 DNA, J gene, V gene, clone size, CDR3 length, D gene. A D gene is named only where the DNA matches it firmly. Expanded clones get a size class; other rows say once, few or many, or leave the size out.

CDR3aa: CASRAGQASGVGHF; CDR3nt: TGTGCCAGCAGAGCAGGACAGGCCTCAGGGGTAGGGCATTTT; j_gene: TRBJ1-5; v_gene: TRBV6-5; abundance: few; len: 14; d_gene: TRBD1
CDR3aa: CASSYDPTGYGYTF; CDR3nt: TGTGCCAGCAGTTACGACCCGACTGGTTATGGCTACACCTTC; j_gene: TRBJ1-2; v_gene: TRBV7-2; abundance: few; len: 14; d_gene: NA
CDR3aa: CASSLSAAYYEQYF; CDR3nt: TGCGCCAGCAGCTTGTCGGCAGCGTACTACGAGCAGTACTTC; j_gene: TRBJ2-7; v_gene: TRBV5-1; abundance: NA; len: 14; d_gene: NA
CDR3aa: CSVVTGQVYGYTF; CDR3nt: TGCAGCGTTGTTACGGGACAGGTCTATGGCTACACCTTC; j_gene: TRBJ1-2; v_gene: TRBV29-1; abundance: NA; len: 13; d_gene: TRBD1
CDR3aa: CSARAPLAGAGTQYF; CDR3nt: TGCAGTGCTAGAGCCCCTCTAGCCGGGGCAGGGACGCAGTATTTT; j_gene: TRBJ2-3; v_gene: TRBV20-1; abundance: NA; len: 15; d_gene: NA
CDR3aa: CASGVGGGVRDTQYF; CDR3nt: TGTGCCAGCGGGGTGGGGGGGGGAGTGCGTGATACGCAGTATTTT; j_gene: TRBJ2-3; v_gene: TRBV7-2; abundance: NA; len: 15; d_gene: TRBD2
CDR3aa: CASSLDADEQYF; CDR3nt: TGTGCCAGCAGCTTGGATGCCGACGAGCAGTACTTC; j_gene: TRBJ2-7; v_gene: TRBV5-5; abundance: NA; len: 12; d_gene: NA
CDR3aa: CATSKTTVTEAFF; CDR3nt: TGTGCCACCAGCAAAACTACTGTCACTGAAGCTTTCTTT; j_gene: TRBJ1-1; v_gene: TRBV15; abundance: few; len: 13; d_gene: NA
CDR3aa: CASSLGGSNYEQYF; CDR3nt: TGTGCCAGCAGCTTAGGCGGGAGCAACTACGAGCAGTACTTC; j_gene: TRBJ2-7; v_gene: TRBV7-2; abundance: NA; len: 14; d_gene: TRBD2
CDR3aa: CASSLEGQGPFSGNTIYF; CDR3nt: TGTGCCAGCAGCTTAGAGGGTCAGGGGCCTTTCTCTGGAAACACCATATATTTT; j_gene: TRBJ1-3; v_gene: TRBV7-2; abundance: NA; len: 18; d_gene: NA
CDR3aa: CASSTGGLGTYSGNTIYF; CDR3nt: TGTGCCAGCAGCACAGGGGGCTTGGGGACATACTCTGGAAACACCATATATTTT; j_gene: TRBJ1-3; v_gene: TRBV11-2; abundance: NA; len: 18; d_gene: TRBD1
CDR3aa: CASSLDPGGVQYF; CDR3nt: TGTGCCAGCAGCTTAGACCCGGGTGGGGTGCAGTACTTC; j_gene: TRBJ2-7; v_gene: TRBV7-6; abundance: NA; len: 13; d_gene: NA
CDR3aa: CASSITGSAQPQHF; CDR3nt: TGTGCCAGCAGTATCACAGGGTCGGCTCAGCCCCAGCATTTT; j_gene: TRBJ1-5; v_gene: TRBV12-3/TRBV12-4; abundance: once; len: 14; d_gene: NA
CDR3aa: CASSPGRWNTEAFF; CDR3nt: TGTGCCAGCAGCCCAGGGAGGTGGAACACTGAAGCTTTCTTT; j_gene: TRBJ1-1; v_gene: TRBV5-5; abundance: once; len: 14; d_gene: NA
CDR3aa: CAIKGTGTNTEAFF; CDR3nt: TGTGCCATCAAAGGGACAGGGACTAACACTGAAGCTTTCTTT; j_gene: TRBJ1-1; v_gene: TRBV10-3; abundance: NA; len: 14; d_gene: TRBD1
CDR3aa: CASSSRGGDYEQYF; CDR3nt: TGTGCCAGCAGCTCTCGGGGGGGGGACTACGAGCAGTACTTC; j_gene: TRBJ2-7; v_gene: TRBV5-4; abundance: NA; len: 14; d_gene: TRBD2
CDR3aa: CASSGGTGGTYEQYF; CDR3nt: TGTGCCAGCAGTGGCGGGACAGGGGGAACCTACGAGCAGTACTTC; j_gene: TRBJ2-7; v_gene: TRBV6-1; abundance: few; len: 15; d_gene: TRBD1
CDR3aa: CASSSFPRGQEGNEQFF; CDR3nt: TGTGCCAGCAGCTCGTTCCCCAGGGGCCAAGAGGGAAATGAGCAGTTCTTC; j_gene: TRBJ2-1; v_gene: TRBV7-9; abundance: NA; len: 17; d_gene: NA
CDR3aa: CASSRLAGQVYNEQFF; CDR3nt: TGTGCCAGCAGCCGACTAGCGGGCCAGGTCTACAATGAGCAGTTCTTC; j_gene: TRBJ2-1; v_gene: TRBV11-1; abundance: NA; len: 16; d_gene: TRBD2
CDR3aa: CSATPTGTGPETQYF; CDR3nt: TGCAGTGCTACGCCAACCGGGACAGGGCCAGAGACCCAGTACTTC; j_gene: TRBJ2-5; v_gene: TRBV20-1; abundance: NA; len: 15; d_gene: TRBD1
CDR3aa: CASSPGTELEAFF; CDR3nt: TGTGCCAGCTCACCCGGGACAGAGCTTGAAGCTTTCTTT; j_gene: TRBJ1-1; v_gene: TRBV18; abundance: NA; len: 13; d_gene: TRBD1
CDR3aa: CASSFAAGGPYNEQFF; CDR3nt: TGTGCCAGCAGCTTCGCAGCGGGAGGTCCCTACAATGAGCAGTTCTTC; j_gene: TRBJ2-1; v_gene: TRBV5-4; abundance: NA; len: 16; d_gene: TRBD2
CDR3aa: CSARKGTGREETQYF; CDR3nt: TGCAGCGCCAGAAAGGGGACAGGGAGAGAAGAGACCCAGTACTTC; j_gene: TRBJ2-5; v_gene: TRBV29-1; abundance: NA; len: 15; d_gene: TRBD1
CDR3aa: CASSLDPVYEQYF; CDR3nt: TGTGCCAGCAGCTTAGACCCTGTCTACGAGCAGTACTTC; j_gene: TRBJ2-7; v_gene: TRBV7-2; abundance: NA; len: 13; d_gene: NA
CDR3aa: CASRQSGETQYF; CDR3nt: TGTGCCAGCCGACAGAGCGGGGAGACCCAGTACTTC; j_gene: TRBJ2-5; v_gene: TRBV19; abundance: few; len: 12; d_gene: NA
CDR3aa: CSAREGHYEQYF; CDR3nt: TGCAGTGCTAGAGAGGGGCACTACGAGCAGTACTTC; j_gene: TRBJ2-7; v_gene: TRBV20-1; abundance: few; len: 12; d_gene: NA
CDR3aa: CASSSNMLGPTYEQYF; CDR3nt: TGTGCCAGTAGTTCCAATATGCTAGGGCCTACCTACGAGCAGTACTTC; j_gene: TRBJ2-7; v_gene: TRBV19; abundance: few; len: 16; d_gene: NA
CDR3aa: CASSNARGRTTEAFF; CDR3nt: TGTGCCAGCAGCAATGCCAGGGGACGGACCACTGAAGCTTTCTTT; j_gene: TRBJ1-1; v_gene: TRBV21-1; abundance: NA; len: 15; d_gene: NA
CDR3aa: CSASDRAHPGYEQYF; CDR3nt: TGCAGTGCTTCGGACAGGGCGCACCCTGGCTACGAGCAGTACTTC; j_gene: TRBJ2-7; v_gene: TRBV20-1; abundance: NA; len: 15; d_gene: TRBD1
CDR3aa: CASSRRDLYIEQFF; CDR3nt: TGTGCCAGCAGCCGCCGGGACCTCTACATTGAGCAGTTCTTC; j_gene: TRBJ2-1; v_gene: TRBV5-4; abundance: NA; len: 14; d_gene: NA
CDR3aa: CASSFNTEAFF; CDR3nt: TGTGCCAGCAGCTTTAACACTGAAGCTTTCTTT; j_gene: TRBJ1-1; v_gene: TRBV5-4; abundance: once; len: 11; d_gene: NA
CDR3aa: CATRTEMNTEAFF; CDR3nt: TGTGCCACTAGGACGGAAATGAACACTGAAGCTTTCTTT; j_gene: TRBJ1-1; v_gene: TRBV15; abundance: NA; len: 13; d_gene: NA
CDR3aa: CSARDPGGRGGGSTDTQYF; CDR3nt: TGCAGTGCTAGGGACCCCGGGGGAAGAGGGGGAGGGAGCACAGATACGCAGTATTTT; j_gene: TRBJ2-3; v_gene: TRBV20-1; abundance: NA; len: 19; d_gene: NA
CDR3aa: CSVEEAVGGLQFF; CDR3nt: TGCAGCGTTGAAGAGGCGGTCGGCGGGCTACAGTTCTTC; j_gene: TRBJ2-1; v_gene: TRBV29-1; abundance: NA; len: 13; d_gene: NA
CDR3aa: CASSSGGNTIYF; CDR3nt: TGTGCCAGCAGCTCAGGTGGAAACACCATATATTTT; j_gene: TRBJ1-3; v_gene: TRBV7-3; abundance: NA; len: 12; d_gene: NA
CDR3aa: CASSLRTGYGYTF; CDR3nt: TGTGCCAGCAGCTTAAGGACAGGGTATGGCTACACCTTC; j_gene: TRBJ1-2; v_gene: TRBV7-2; abundance: few; len: 13; d_gene: TRBD1
CDR3aa: CASSSHPYEQYF; CDR3nt: TGTGCCAGTAGTTCTCACCCTTACGAGCAGTACTTC; j_gene: TRBJ2-7; v_gene: TRBV19; abundance: NA; len: 12; d_gene: NA
CDR3aa: CASRGGGESYEQYF; CDR3nt: TGTGCCAGCCGGGGAGGGGGCGAGTCCTACGAGCAGTACTTC; j_gene: TRBJ2-7; v_gene: TRBV19; abundance: NA; len: 14; d_gene: NA
CDR3aa: CSVTGTSGTEQYF; CDR3nt: TGCAGCGTGACCGGGACTAGCGGGACCGAGCAGTACTTC; j_gene: TRBJ2-7; v_gene: TRBV29-1; abundance: NA; len: 13; d_gene: TRBD2
CDR3aa: CASSLGALHNSPLHF; CDR3nt: TGTGCCAGCAGCTTAGGGGCTCTCCATAATTCACCCCTCCACTTT; j_gene: TRBJ1-6; v_gene: TRBV7-9; abundance: NA; len: 15; d_gene: NA
CDR3aa: CASSPTPREQFF; CDR3nt: TGTGCCAGCAGTCCGACTCCCCGTGAGCAGTTCTTC; j_gene: TRBJ2-1; v_gene: TRBV27; abundance: NA; len: 12; d_gene: NA
CDR3aa: CASSLAGLRSYEQYF; CDR3nt: TGTGCCAGCAGCTTGGCGGGACTGAGATCCTACGAGCAGTACTTC; j_gene: TRBJ2-7; v_gene: TRBV5-6; abundance: NA; len: 15; d_gene: NA
CDR3aa: CASSTGGDTQYF; CDR3nt: TGCGCCAGCAGCACAGGTGGGGATACGCAGTATTTT; j_gene: TRBJ2-3; v_gene: TRBV5-1; abundance: NA; len: 12; d_gene: NA
CDR3aa: CASSMGGLYGYTF; CDR3nt: TGTGCCAGCAGTATGGGAGGGCTCTATGGCTACACCTTC; j_gene: TRBJ1-2; v_gene: TRBV6-1; abundance: NA; len: 13; d_gene: NA
CDR3aa: CASSPRGGNTEAFF; CDR3nt: TGTGCCAGTAGTCCCCGAGGAGGGAACACTGAAGCTTTCTTT; j_gene: TRBJ1-1; v_gene: TRBV19; abundance: NA; len: 14; d_gene: NA
CDR3aa: CARSPPGGINEKLFF; CDR3nt: TGTGCCAGAAGCCCTCCAGGGGGAATTAATGAAAAACTGTTTTTT; j_gene: TRBJ1-4; v_gene: TRBV5-3; abundance: NA; len: 15; d_gene: TRBD1
CDR3aa: CASSESGGEYVNEQYF; CDR3nt: TGCGCCAGCAGTGAGTCGGGAGGGGAGTATGTGAACGAGCAGTACTTC; j_gene: TRBJ2-7; v_gene: TRBV10-1; abundance: once; len: 16; d_gene: TRBD2
CDR3aa: CSVTGTPRWFHTEAFF; CDR3nt: TGCAGCGTAACCGGGACCCCAAGGTGGTTCCACACTGAAGCTTTCTTT; j_gene: TRBJ1-1; v_gene: TRBV29-1; abundance: NA; len: 16; d_gene: NA
CDR3aa: CASSSYRGGFQSLHF; CDR3nt: TGTGCCAGCAGCTCGTACAGGGGGGGATTCCAATCCCTCCACTTT; j_gene: TRBJ1-6; v_gene: TRBV11-3; abundance: few; len: 15; d_gene: TRBD1
CDR3aa: CASSYLGPKGTQYF; CDR3nt: TGTGCCAGCAGCTATCTTGGGCCCAAGGGTACGCAGTATTTT; j_gene: TRBJ2-3; v_gene: TRBV7-3; abundance: NA; len: 14; d_gene: NA
CDR3aa: CASSYGPTGELFF; CDR3nt: TGTGCCAGCAGTTACGGGCCCACCGGGGAGCTGTTTTTT; j_gene: TRBJ2-2; v_gene: TRBV6-2/TRBV6-3; abundance: NA; len: 13; d_gene: NA
CDR3aa: CASSLGLRAGGQFF; CDR3nt: TGTGCCAGCAGCTTGGGACTCCGCGCGGGTGGGCAGTTCTTC; j_gene: TRBJ2-1; v_gene: TRBV7-2; abundance: NA; len: 14; d_gene: NA
CDR3aa: CSVKGSGVSSDQPQHF; CDR3nt: TGCAGTGTAAAGGGGTCCGGGGTGTCGAGCGATCAGCCCCAGCATTTT; j_gene: TRBJ1-5; v_gene: TRBV20-1; abundance: few; len: 16; d_gene: NA
CDR3aa: CASSLVGQGVYEQYF; CDR3nt: TGCGCCAGCAGCTTGGTCGGACAGGGGGTCTACGAGCAGTACTTC; j_gene: TRBJ2-7; v_gene: TRBV5-1; abundance: few; len: 15; d_gene: TRBD1
CDR3aa: CASSQGLREKLFF; CDR3nt: TGTGCCAGCAGCCAAGGTCTTAGGGAAAAACTGTTTTTT; j_gene: TRBJ1-4; v_gene: TRBV14; abundance: NA; len: 13; d_gene: NA
CDR3aa: CASSLKTGELFF; CDR3nt: TGCGCCAGCAGCTTGAAGACCGGGGAGCTGTTTTTT; j_gene: TRBJ2-2; v_gene: TRBV5-1; abundance: NA; len: 12; d_gene: NA
CDR3aa: CASSLQGNTEAFF; CDR3nt: TGTGCCAGCAGCTTACAGGGGAACACTGAAGCTTTCTTT; j_gene: TRBJ1-1; v_gene: TRBV7-3; abundance: NA; len: 13; d_gene: NA
CDR3aa: CASRVTPANTGELFF; CDR3nt: TGTGCCAGCAGGGTAACTCCCGCGAACACCGGGGAGCTGTTTTTT; j_gene: TRBJ2-2; v_gene: TRBV7-2; abundance: few; len: 15; d_gene: NA